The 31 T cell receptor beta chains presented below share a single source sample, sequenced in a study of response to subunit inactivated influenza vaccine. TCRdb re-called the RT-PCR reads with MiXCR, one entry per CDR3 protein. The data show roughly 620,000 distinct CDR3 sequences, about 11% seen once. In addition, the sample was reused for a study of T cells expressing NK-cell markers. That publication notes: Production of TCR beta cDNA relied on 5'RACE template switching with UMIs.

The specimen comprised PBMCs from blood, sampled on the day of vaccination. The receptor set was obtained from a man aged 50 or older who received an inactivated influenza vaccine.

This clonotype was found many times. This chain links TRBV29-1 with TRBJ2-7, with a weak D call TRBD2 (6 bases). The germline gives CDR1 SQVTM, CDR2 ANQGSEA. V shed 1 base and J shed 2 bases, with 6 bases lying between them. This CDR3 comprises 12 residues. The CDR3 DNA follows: TGCAGCGTTGAAGCGGGAGCCTACGAGCAGTACTTC. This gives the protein CSVEAGAYEQYF.

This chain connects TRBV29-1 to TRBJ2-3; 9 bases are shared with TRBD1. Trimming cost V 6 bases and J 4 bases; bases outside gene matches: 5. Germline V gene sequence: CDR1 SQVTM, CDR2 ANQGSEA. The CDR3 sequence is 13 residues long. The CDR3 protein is CSVERQGADTQYF. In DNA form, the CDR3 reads TGCAGCGTCGAGAGACAGGGGGCAGATACGCAGTATTTT.

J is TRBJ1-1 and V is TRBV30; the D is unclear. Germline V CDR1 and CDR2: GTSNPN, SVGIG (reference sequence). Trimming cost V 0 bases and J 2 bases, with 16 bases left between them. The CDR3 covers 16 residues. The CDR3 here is CAWSVPWVGVNTEAFF. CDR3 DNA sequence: TGTGCCTGGAGTGTACCATGGGTTGGGGTTAACACTGAAGCTTTCTTT. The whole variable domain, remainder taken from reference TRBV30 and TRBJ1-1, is SQTIHQWPATLVQPVGSPLSLECTVEGTSNPNLYWYRQAAGRGLQLLFYSVGIGQISSEVPQNLSASRPQDRQFILSSKKLLLSDSGFYLCAWSVPWVGVNTEAFFGQGTRLTVV.

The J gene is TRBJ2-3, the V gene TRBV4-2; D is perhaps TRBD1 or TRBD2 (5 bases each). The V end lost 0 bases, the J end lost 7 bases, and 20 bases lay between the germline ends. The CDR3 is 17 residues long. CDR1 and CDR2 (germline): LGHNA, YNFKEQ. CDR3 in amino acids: CASSQDLGGMVTNTQYF. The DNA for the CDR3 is TGTGCCAGCAGCCAAGACCTTGGGGGAATGGTTACAAATACGCAGTATTTT.

CDR3 protein: CSATIAGVSYEQYF. The CDR3 nucleotides are TGCAGTGCCACGATAGCGGGAGTATCCTACGAGCAGTACTTC. The chain recombines TRBV20-1 with TRBJ2-7; 9 bases are a match to TRBD2. V shed 6 bases and J 1 base; nucleotides not matched to a gene: 7. The CDR3 runs to 14 residues. Germline CDR1 DFQATT, CDR2 SNEGSKA (reference sequence).

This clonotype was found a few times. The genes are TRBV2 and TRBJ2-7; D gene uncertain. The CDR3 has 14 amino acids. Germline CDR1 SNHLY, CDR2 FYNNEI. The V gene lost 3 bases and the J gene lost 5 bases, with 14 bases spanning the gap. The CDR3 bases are TGTGCCAGCAGTGACGGACGGCTACTGGACGAGCAGTACTTC. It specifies CASSDGRLLDEQYF.

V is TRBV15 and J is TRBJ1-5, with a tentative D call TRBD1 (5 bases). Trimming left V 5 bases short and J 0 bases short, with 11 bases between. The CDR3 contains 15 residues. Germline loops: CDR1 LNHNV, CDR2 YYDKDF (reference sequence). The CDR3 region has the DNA TGTGCCACCAGCCAGGGAGGAAATAGCAATCAGCCCCAGCATTTT. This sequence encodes CATSQGGNSNQPQHF.

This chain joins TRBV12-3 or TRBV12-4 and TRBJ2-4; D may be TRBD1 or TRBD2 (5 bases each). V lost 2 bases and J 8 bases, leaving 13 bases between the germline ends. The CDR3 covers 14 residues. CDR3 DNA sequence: TGTGCCAGCAGTTTAATGGGGGTCGGGGACATTCAGTACTTC. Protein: CASSLMGVGDIQYF.

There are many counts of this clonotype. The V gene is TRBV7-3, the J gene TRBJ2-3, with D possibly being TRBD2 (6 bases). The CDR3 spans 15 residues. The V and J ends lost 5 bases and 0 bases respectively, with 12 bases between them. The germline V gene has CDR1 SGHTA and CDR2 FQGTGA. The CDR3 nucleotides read TGTGCCAGCAGCCCAAGCGGGCTTAGCACAGATACGCAGTATTTT. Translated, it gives CASSPSGLSTDTQYF. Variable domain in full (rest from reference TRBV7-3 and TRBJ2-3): GAGVSQTPSNKVTEKGKYVELRCDPISGHTALYWYRQSLGQGPEFLIYFQGTGAADDSGLPNDRFFAVRPEGSVSTLKIQRTERGDSAVYLCASSPSGLSTDTQYFGPGTRLTVL.

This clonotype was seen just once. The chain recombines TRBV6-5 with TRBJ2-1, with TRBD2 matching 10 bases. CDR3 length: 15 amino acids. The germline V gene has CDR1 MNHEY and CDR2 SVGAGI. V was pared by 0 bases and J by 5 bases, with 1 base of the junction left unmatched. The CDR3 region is CASSYSSGGDNEQFF. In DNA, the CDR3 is TGTGCCAGCAGTTACTCGAGCGGGGGGGACAATGAGCAGTTCTTC.

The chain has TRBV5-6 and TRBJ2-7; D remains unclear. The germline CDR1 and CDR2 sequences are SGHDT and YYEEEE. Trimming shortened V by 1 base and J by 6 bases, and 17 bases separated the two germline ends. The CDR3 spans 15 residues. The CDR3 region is CASSLNPGISFEQYF. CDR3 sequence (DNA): TGTGCCAGCAGCTTGAATCCCGGTATAAGCTTCGAGCAGTACTTC.

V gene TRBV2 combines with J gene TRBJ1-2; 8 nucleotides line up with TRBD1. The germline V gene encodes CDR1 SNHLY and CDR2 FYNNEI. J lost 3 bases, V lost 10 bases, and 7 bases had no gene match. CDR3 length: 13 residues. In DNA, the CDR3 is TGTGCCACCAGGGACAGGACCGACTATGGCTACACCTTC. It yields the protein CATRDRTDYGYTF.

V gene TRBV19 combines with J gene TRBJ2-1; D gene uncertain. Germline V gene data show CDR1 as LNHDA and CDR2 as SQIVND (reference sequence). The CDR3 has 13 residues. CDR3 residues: CATSIIVQTEQFF. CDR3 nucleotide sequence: TGTGCTACCTCCATAATAGTTCAGACTGAGCAGTTCTTC. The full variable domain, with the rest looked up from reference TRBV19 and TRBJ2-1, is DGGITQSPKYLFRKEGQNVTLSCEQNLNHDAMYWYRQDPGQGLRLIYYSQIVNDFQKGDIAEGYSVSREKKESFPLTVTSAQKNPTAFYLCATSIIVQTEQFFGPGTRLTVL.

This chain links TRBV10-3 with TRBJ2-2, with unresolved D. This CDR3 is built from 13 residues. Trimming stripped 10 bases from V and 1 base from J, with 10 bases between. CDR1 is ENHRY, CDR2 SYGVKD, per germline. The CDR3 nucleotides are TGTGCCACCCAGGCCAAGAACACCGGGGAGCTGTTTTTT. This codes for CATQAKNTGELFF.

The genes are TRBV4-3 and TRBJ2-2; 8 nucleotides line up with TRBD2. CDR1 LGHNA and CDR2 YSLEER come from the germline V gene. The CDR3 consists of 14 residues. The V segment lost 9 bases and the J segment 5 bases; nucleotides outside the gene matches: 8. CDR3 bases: TGCGCCAGAGGATGCGGGAGGTTTACCGGGGAGCTGTTTTTT. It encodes CARGCGRFTGELFF.

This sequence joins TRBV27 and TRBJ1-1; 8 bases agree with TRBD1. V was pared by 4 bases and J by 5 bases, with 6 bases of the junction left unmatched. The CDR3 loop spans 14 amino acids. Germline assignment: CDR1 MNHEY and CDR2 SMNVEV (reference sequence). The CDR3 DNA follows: TGTGCCAGCAGTTCGACAGGGGCAGGGACTGAAGCTTTCTTT. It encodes CASSSTGAGTEAFF.

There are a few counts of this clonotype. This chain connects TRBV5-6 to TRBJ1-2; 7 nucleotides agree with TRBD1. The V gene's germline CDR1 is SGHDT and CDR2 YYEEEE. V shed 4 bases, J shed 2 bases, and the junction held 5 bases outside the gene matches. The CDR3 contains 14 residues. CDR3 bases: TGTGCCAGCAGCAGGGGACAGCGAAACTATGGCTACACCTTC. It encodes CASSRGQRNYGYTF.

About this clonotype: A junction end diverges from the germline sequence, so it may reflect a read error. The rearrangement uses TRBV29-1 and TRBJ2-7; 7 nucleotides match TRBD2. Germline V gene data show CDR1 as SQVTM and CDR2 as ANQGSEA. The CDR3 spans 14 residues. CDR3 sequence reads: CSAEDRGTTEGQYF. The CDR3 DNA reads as TGCAGCGCTGAAGATCGGGGGACTACCGAAGGGCAGTACTTC.

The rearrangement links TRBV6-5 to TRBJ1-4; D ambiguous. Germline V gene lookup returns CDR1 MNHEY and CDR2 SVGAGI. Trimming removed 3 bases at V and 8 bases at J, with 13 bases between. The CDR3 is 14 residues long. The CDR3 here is CASSYRVKEEKLFF. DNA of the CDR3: TGTGCCAGCAGTTATCGGGTAAAGGAGGAAAAACTGTTTTTT.

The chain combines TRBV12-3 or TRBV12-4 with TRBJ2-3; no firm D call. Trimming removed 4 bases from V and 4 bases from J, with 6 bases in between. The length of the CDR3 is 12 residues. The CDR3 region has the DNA TGTGCCAGCAGTTGGGGTTCAGATACGCAGTATTTT. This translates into CASSWGSDTQYF.

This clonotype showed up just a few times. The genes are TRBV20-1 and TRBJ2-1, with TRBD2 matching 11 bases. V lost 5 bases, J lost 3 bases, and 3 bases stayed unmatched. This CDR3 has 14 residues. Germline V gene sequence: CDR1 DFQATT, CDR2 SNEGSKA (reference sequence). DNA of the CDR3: TGCAGTGCTGTTAGCGGGGGGGGCTACAATGAGCAGTTCTTC. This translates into CSAVSGGGYNEQFF.

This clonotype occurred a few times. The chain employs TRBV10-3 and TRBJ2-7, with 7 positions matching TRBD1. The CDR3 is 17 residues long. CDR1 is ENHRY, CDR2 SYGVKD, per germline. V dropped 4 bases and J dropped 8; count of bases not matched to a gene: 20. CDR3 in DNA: TGTGCCATCAGTGGTCCGGGACAGTCACCCCAAGAGACGAAGCAGTACTTC. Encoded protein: CAISGPGQSPQETKQYF.

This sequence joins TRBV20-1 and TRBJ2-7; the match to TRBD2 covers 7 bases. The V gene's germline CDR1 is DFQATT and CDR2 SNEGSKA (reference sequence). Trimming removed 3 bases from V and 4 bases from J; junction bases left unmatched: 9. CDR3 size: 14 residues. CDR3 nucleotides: TGCAGTGCTAGGGCTGCGCGGGAGAGATACGAGCAGTACTTC. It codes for CSARAARERYEQYF.

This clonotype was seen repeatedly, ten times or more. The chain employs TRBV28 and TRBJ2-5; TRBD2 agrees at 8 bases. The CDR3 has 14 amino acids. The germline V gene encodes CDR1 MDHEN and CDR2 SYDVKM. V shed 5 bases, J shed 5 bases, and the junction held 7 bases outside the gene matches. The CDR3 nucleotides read TGTGCCAGCAGTCCCCCAGAGCGGGAGGAGACCCAGTACTTC. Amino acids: CASSPPEREETQYF.

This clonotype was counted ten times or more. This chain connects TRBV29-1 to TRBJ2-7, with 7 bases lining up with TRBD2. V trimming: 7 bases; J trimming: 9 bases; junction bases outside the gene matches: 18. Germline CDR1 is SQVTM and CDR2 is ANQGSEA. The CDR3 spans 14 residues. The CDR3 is CSAVSSGNSPRQYF. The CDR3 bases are TGCAGCGCAGTCTCTAGCGGTAATTCCCCACGGCAGTACTTC.

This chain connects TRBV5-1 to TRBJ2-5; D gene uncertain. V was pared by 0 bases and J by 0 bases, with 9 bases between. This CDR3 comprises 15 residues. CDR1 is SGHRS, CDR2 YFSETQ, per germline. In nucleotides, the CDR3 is TGCGCCAGCAGCTTGGGAGTTGGCTACCAAGAGACCCAGTACTTC. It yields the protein CASSLGVGYQETQYF.

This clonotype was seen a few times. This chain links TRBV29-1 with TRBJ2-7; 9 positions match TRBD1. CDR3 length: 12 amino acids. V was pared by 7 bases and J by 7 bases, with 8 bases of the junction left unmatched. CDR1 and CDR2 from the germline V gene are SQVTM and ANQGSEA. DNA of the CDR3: TGCAGCGCGTTCACAGGGGGCGAAGAGCAGTACTTC. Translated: CSAFTGGEEQYF.

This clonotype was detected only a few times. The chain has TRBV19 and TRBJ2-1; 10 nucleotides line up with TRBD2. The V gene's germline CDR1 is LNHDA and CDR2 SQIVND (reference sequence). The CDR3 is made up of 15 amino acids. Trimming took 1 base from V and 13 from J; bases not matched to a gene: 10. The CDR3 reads CASSIGTRSGGAQFF. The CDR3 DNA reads TGTGCCAGTAGTATAGGGACCCGAAGCGGGGGGGCCCAGTTCTTC.

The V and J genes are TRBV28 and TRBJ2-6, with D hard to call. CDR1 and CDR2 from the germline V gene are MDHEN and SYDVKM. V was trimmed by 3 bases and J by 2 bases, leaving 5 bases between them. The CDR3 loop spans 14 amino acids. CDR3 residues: CASSFSAGANVLTF. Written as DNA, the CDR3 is TGTGCCAGCAGTTTCTCAGCTGGGGCCAACGTCCTGACTTTC.

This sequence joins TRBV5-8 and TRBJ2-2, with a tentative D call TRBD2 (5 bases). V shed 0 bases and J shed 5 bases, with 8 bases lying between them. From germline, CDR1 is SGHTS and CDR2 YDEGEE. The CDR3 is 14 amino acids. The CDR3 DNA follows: TGTGCCAGCAGCTTGGACACGGGGACCGGGGAGCTGTTTTTT. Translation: CASSLDTGTGELFF.

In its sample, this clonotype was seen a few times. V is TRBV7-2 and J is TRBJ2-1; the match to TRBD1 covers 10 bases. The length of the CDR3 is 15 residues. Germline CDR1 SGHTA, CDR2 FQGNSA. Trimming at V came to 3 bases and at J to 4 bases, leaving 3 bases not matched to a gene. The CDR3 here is CASSLDRGEYNEQFF. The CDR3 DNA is TGTGCCAGCAGCTTGGACAGGGGGGAATACAATGAGCAGTTCTTC.